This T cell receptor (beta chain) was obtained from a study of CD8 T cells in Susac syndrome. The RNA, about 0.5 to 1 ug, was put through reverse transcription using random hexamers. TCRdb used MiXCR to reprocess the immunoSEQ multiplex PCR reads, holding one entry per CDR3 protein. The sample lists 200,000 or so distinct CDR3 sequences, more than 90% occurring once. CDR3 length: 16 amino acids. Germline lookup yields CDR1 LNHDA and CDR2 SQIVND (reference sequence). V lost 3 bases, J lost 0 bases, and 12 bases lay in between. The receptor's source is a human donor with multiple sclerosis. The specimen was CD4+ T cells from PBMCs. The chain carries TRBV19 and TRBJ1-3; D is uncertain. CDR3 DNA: TGTGCCAGTAGTATGATGGCAGGCTACTCTGGAAACACCATATATTTT. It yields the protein CASSMMAGYSGNTIYF. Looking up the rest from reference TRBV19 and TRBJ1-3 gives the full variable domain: DGGITQSPKYLFRKEGQNVTLSCEQNLNHDAMYWYRQDPGQGLRLIYYSQIVNDFQKGDIAEGYSVSREKKESFPLTVTSAQKNPTAFYLCASSMMAGYSGNTIYFGEGSWLTVV.